The 16 T cell receptor beta chains presented below share a single source sample, sequenced in a study of Ad26.COV2.S vaccination and SARS-CoV-2 variants. Treatment given: 15 to 20 received Ad26.COV2.S at low or high dose, single or two shots; about five received placebo; per-sample allocation not given. All samples were drawn on day 63, counting from the first vaccine or placebo injection. Using immunoSEQ multiplex PCR, the repertoire was profiled, and TCRdb retains in-frame clones only, with some absent. The sample includes some 300,000 clones, around four fifths of them seen just once. The sequencing used peripheral blood, collected in a trial of Ad26.COV2.S vaccine versus placebo. The receptors shown here come from a person aged 18 to 65 who received the Ad26.COV2.S COVID-19 vaccine or a placebo.

The gene calls are TRBV6-6 and TRBJ2-5; D gene unclear. The germline CDR1 and CDR2 sequences are MNHNY and SVGAGI (reference sequence). The CDR3 contains 12 residues. Trimming shortened V by 4 bases and J by 4 bases, and 7 bases separated the two germline ends. CDR3 loop: CASSSRRETQYF. CDR3 bases: TGTGCCAGCAGTTCAAGGAGAGAGACCCAGTACTTC.

The chain has TRBV4-1 and TRBJ2-1; D is perhaps TRBD1 or TRBD2 (5 bases each). V lost 4 bases to trimming and J lost 2 bases, with 15 bases between them. The CDR3 sequence is 16 residues long. Looked up from germline, CDR1 is MGHRA and CDR2 is YSYEKL. The CDR3 spells CASSRTGTETYNEQFF. Here the CDR3 DNA reads TGCGCCAGCAGCCGGACCGGGACCGAAACCTACAATGAGCAGTTCTTC.

The genes are TRBV5-1 and TRBJ2-1; 10 bases fit TRBD2. This CDR3 has 18 amino acids. Unmatched junction bases numbered 13, after V lost 4 bases and J lost 3 bases. Germline V gene data show CDR1 as SGHRS and CDR2 as YFSETQ. CDR3 sequence: CASSLGGSGGAYYNEQFF. CDR3 coding DNA: TGCGCCAGCAGCCTCGGAGGGAGCGGGGGGGCTTACTACAATGAGCAGTTCTTC.

The chain combines TRBV5-4 with TRBJ2-3, with TRBD2 matching over 9 bases. CDR3 length: 18 amino acids. Trimming took 4 bases from V and 5 from J; bases not matched to a gene: 17. CDR1 is SGHNT and CDR2 is YYREEE in the germline V gene (reference sequence). CDR3 in amino acids: CASSSRGKGGLAVDTQYF. The CDR3 coding sequence is TGTGCCAGCAGCAGCCGGGGTAAGGGGGGACTAGCCGTAGATACGCAGTATTTT.

The chain joins TRBV28 to TRBJ1-5; maybe TRBD1 (6 bases). V gave up 7 bases and J gave up 6 bases, with 19 bases separating them. The CDR3 consists of 15 residues. The germline V gene encodes CDR1 MDHEN and CDR2 SYDVKM. The CDR3 loop is CASMGGEGEAQPQHF. The DNA for the CDR3 is TGTGCCAGCATGGGGGGGGAGGGGGAAGCTCAGCCCCAGCATTTT.

This CDR3 reads CASSQGTVLAGANVLTF. As DNA, the CDR3 is TGCGCCAGCAGCCAGGGGACAGTGCTTGCGGGGGCCAACGTCCTGACTTTC. The rearrangement joins TRBV4-1 to TRBJ2-6, with TRBD1 identical over 7 bases. Germline CDR1 and CDR2: MGHRA and YSYEKL. CDR3 length: 17 amino acids. V gave up 3 bases and J gave up 4 bases; unmatched junction bases: 9.

The chain has TRBV4-2 and TRBJ1-5, with 7 bases identical to TRBD1. V was clipped by 0 bases and J by 6 bases; unmatched bases: 8. The CDR3 runs 16 residues. The germline V gene has CDR1 LGHNA and CDR2 YNFKEQ. CDR3 loop: CASSQDLRQGGQPQHF. CDR3 DNA: TGTGCCAGCAGCCAAGATCTTCGGCAGGGGGGTCAGCCCCAGCATTTT.

The gene calls are TRBV18 and TRBJ2-5; D is unclear. The CDR3 spans 13 residues. The V gene's germline CDR1 is KGHSH and CDR2 LQKENI. The V end lost 3 bases, the J end lost 2 bases, and 7 bases lay between the germline ends. The CDR3 here is CASSPSRQETQYF. CDR3 DNA sequence: TGTGCCAGCTCACCGTCCAGGCAAGAGACCCAGTACTTC.

The chain is built from TRBV3-1 (or the pseudogene TRBV3-2) and TRBJ1-2, with D perhaps matching TRBD1 (6 bases). Trimming took off 0 bases at V and 8 bases at J, with 16 bases between the two ends. This CDR3 comprises 15 residues. CDR1 and CDR2 (germline): LGHDT, YNNKEL (reference sequence). The CDR3 protein is CASSQDLTQGQGYTF. CDR3 in DNA: TGTGCCAGCAGCCAAGATTTGACACAGGGCCAAGGCTACACCTTC.

The chain is built from TRBV18 and TRBJ2-7; 8 nucleotides match TRBD2. V trimming: 1 base; J trimming: 5 bases; junction bases outside the gene matches: 4. The CDR3 has 14 residues. Germline values: CDR1 KGHSH, CDR2 LQKENI. DNA for the CDR3: TGTGCCAGCTCACCACTAAGCGGGGGTCACGAGCAGTACTTC. Protein sequence: CASSPLSGGHEQYF.

This clone occurred a few times. The V call is TRBV2, the J call TRBJ2-7, with D possibly TRBD1 on 5 matching bases. The CDR3 is made up of 13 amino acids. From germline, CDR1 is SNHLY and CDR2 FYNNEI. V lost 6 bases, J lost 3 bases, and 12 bases lay in between. The CDR3 protein is CASRDIPHYEQYF. CDR3 bases: TGTGCCAGCAGGGACATTCCTCACTACGAGCAGTACTTC.

CDR3 residues: CASSRTNRDRAYEQYF. The CDR3 DNA reads TGTGCCAGCAGTAGGACTAACCGGGACAGGGCCTACGAGCAGTACTTC. The gene calls are TRBV28 and TRBJ2-7, with 9 bases identical to TRBD1. CDR3 length: 16 amino acids. Per germline, CDR1 MDHEN and CDR2 SYDVKM. V shed 5 bases, J shed 2 bases, and the junction held 10 bases outside the gene matches.

The chain employs TRBV27 and TRBJ1-2; D is possibly TRBD1 (5 bases). V shed 0 bases and J shed 2 bases, with 7 bases lying between them. The germline gives CDR1 MNHEY, CDR2 SMNVEV (reference sequence). This CDR3 comprises 14 residues. The CDR3 DNA reads as TGTGCCAGCAGTTTATCGCAGGGAAACTATGGCTACACCTTC. It yields the protein CASSLSQGNYGYTF.

Only one count was recorded for this clone. The rearrangement uses TRBV7-6 and TRBJ2-5; 10 nucleotides align to TRBD2. Germline CDR1 SGHVS, CDR2 FNYEAQ. Trimming at V came to 5 bases and at J to 0 bases, leaving 6 bases not matched to a gene. The CDR3 loop spans 16 amino acids. CDR3 amino acids: CASSQLSGGDQETQYF. The CDR3 nucleotides are TGTGCCAGCAGCCAGCTCAGCGGGGGGGACCAAGAGACCCAGTACTTC. Full variable domain (missing parts from reference TRBV7-6 and TRBJ2-5): GAGVSQSPRYKVTKRGQDVALRCDPISGHVSLYWYRQALGQGPEFLTYFNYEAQQDKSGLPNDRFSAERPEGSISTLTIQRTEQRDSAMYRCASSQLSGGDQETQYFGPGTRLLVL.

The gene calls are TRBV10-2 and TRBJ1-1; TRBD1 might be the D (6 bases). The CDR3 covers 15 residues. V was trimmed by 5 bases and J by 0 bases, leaving 13 bases between them. Germline V gene sequence: CDR1 WSHSY, CDR2 SAAADI. The CDR3 reads CASSRPGALNTEAFF. The CDR3 DNA reads TGCGCCAGCAGTCGTCCAGGGGCGTTGAACACTGAAGCTTTCTTT.

The chain combines TRBV5-4 with TRBJ2-1; TRBD1 matches at 7 bases. J gave up 1 base and V 4 bases, and 11 bases lay outside the gene matches. From germline, CDR1 is SGHNT and CDR2 YYREEE (reference sequence). CDR3 length equals 17 residues. The CDR3 DNA sequence: TGTGCCAGCAGCACGAGGTTAGGGGGCGGGTCCTACAATGAGCAGTTCTTC. Amino acids: CASSTRLGGGSYNEQFF. Variable domain in full (rest from reference TRBV5-4 and TRBJ2-1): ETGVTQSPTHLIKTRGQQVTLRCSSQSGHNTVSWYQQALGQGPQFIFQYYREEENGRGNFPPRFSGLQFPNYSSELNVNALELDDSALYLCASSTRLGGGSYNEQFFGPGTRLTVL.